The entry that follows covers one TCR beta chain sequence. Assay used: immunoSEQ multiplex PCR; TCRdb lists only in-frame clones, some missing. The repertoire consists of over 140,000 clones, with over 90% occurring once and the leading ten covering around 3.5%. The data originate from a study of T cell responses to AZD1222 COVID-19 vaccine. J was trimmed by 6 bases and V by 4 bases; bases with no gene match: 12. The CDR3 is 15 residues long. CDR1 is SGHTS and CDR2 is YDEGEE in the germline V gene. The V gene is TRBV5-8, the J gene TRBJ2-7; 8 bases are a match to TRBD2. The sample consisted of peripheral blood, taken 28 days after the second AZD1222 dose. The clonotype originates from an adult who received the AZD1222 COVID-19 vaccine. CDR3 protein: CASSKPGLGRSEQYF. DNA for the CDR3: TGTGCCAGCAGCAAGCCGGGACTAGGGAGAAGCGAGCAGTACTTC.